This T cell receptor beta chain comes out of a study of shared clonotypes between healthy human individuals. Whole-study context: Those who served as donors were a couple of women and three men between the ages of 18 and 49. Findings and caveats of the study: Collection of samples was limited to blood; tissue repertoires likely differ.

This clone was seen more than once but under ten times. Its antigen is currently unknown. TCRdb keeps only in-frame clones here, not all; method: immunoSEQ multiplex PCR. The sample yields approximately 500,000 clones, 78% seen once. This sequence originates from a woman in her thirties or forties in good health. Some clones in this sample may be carry-over from other donors' samples. The sample comprised PBMCs.

CDR3 bases: TGTGCCAGCAGCTCTTCGACAGTGGGAGAGACCCAGTACTTC. It yields the protein CASSSSTVGETQYF. V and J are TRBV7-8 and TRBJ2-5, with D tentatively TRBD1 (5 bases). Looked up from germline, CDR1 is SGHVS and CDR2 is FQNEAQ. Trimming took off 4 bases at V and 4 bases at J, with 13 bases between the two ends. The CDR3 loop spans 14 amino acids. Combining the CDR3 with reference TRBV7-8 and TRBJ2-5 gives the whole variable domain GAGVSQSPRYKVAKRGQDVALRCDPISGHVSLFWYQQALGQGPEFLTYFQNEAQLDKSGLPSDRFFAERPEGSVSTLKIQRTQQEDSAVYLCASSSSTVGETQYFGPGTRLLVL.